Below, 26 T cell receptor beta chains from the same sample are listed, as sequenced in a study of OX40 agonist ivuxolimab in advanced cancers. Receptor amplification or capture employed the immunoSEQ multiplex PCR assay. TCRdb retrieved this table from immuneACCESS and kept in-frame rearrangements only. Not all clones are present; in checked studies, unresolved V genes account for under half, and no reason is known for the remainder. This sample has 72,000 or so clones in its table, and about 84% of those were observed once. Approximately 0.44% of the sample rests with the top ten. Sequencing used CD4+ or CD8+ T cells sorted from blood, obtained in a trial of the OX40 agonist ivuxolimab. These receptors came from an adult with an advanced solid tumor such as melanoma, head and neck, liver or kidney cancer.

The rearrangement uses TRBV7-2 and TRBJ1-5; D is ambiguous. Germline lookup yields CDR1 SGHTA and CDR2 FQGNSA. V was shortened by 1 base and J by 5 bases, with 18 bases between the two germline ends. This CDR3 region has 17 residues. CDR3 amino acids: CASSLEIAAGFHQPQHF. The CDR3 nucleotides are TGTGCCAGCAGCTTAGAAATTGCAGCGGGTTTCCATCAGCCCCAGCATTTT.

The V call is TRBV2, the J call TRBJ1-2; D gene ambiguous. The CDR3 sequence is 14 residues long. Trimming cost V 7 bases and J 2 bases, with 14 bases left between them. In germline, CDR1 is SNHLY, CDR2 FYNNEI. For the CDR3, the DNA is TGTGCCAGCACCGCCGATGGAGCAAACTATGGCTACACCTTC. Protein sequence: CASTADGANYGYTF.

CDR3 loop: CASSEAWNYGYTF. DNA of the CDR3: TGTGCCAGCTCAGAGGCCTGGAACTATGGCTACACCTTC. The V and J genes are TRBV7-9 and TRBJ1-2; D gene unclear. This CDR3 has 13 residues. V dropped 8 bases and J dropped 2 bases, with 12 bases sitting between them. Germline CDR1 reads SEHNR; CDR2 reads FQNEAQ (reference sequence).

This chain links TRBV27 with TRBJ2-3; the D is unclear. Germline V gene lookup returns CDR1 MNHEY and CDR2 SMNVEV (reference sequence). There are 13 residues in the CDR3. Trimming shortened V by 6 bases and J by 8 bases, and 15 bases separated the two germline ends. The CDR3 nucleotides read TGTGCCAGCAGGCGGTTTGAAAAAAGTACGCAGTATTTT. Protein: CASRRFEKSTQYF.

The chain combines TRBV11-1 with TRBJ1-1, with D perhaps matching TRBD1 (6 bases). Germline V gives CDR1 SGHAT, CDR2 FQDESV (reference sequence). V gave up 5 bases and J gave up 1 base, with 11 bases separating them. This CDR3 spans 14 amino acids. The CDR3 DNA reads as TGTGCCAGCAGCGGGCGGACAGCGAACACTGAAGCTTTCTTT. This encodes CASSGRTANTEAFF.

J is TRBJ2-7 and V is TRBV19; 7 bases are shared with TRBD2. With V trimmed by 3 bases and J by 0 bases, 8 bases remained unmatched. The CDR3 consists of 16 residues. CDR1 LNHDA and CDR2 SQIVND come from the germline V gene (reference sequence). The chain's CDR3 is CASSMRSREASYEQYF. The CDR3 nucleotides read TGTGCCAGTAGTATGAGGAGTCGGGAGGCCTCCTACGAGCAGTACTTC.

The chain links TRBV4-1 to TRBJ1-3; D is possibly TRBD1 (6 bases). The germline V gene encodes CDR1 MGHRA and CDR2 YSYEKL. The CDR3 sequence is 16 residues long. V shed 3 bases and J shed 4 bases, with 16 bases lying between them. This CDR3 reads CASSQIRGGGGNTIYF. CDR3 bases: TGCGCCAGCAGCCAGATACGGGGGGGCGGAGGAAACACCATATATTTT.

V gene TRBV18 combines with J gene TRBJ1-2, with a possible D match to TRBD1 (5 bases). Germline-derived CDR1 and CDR2 are KGHSH and LQKENI. This CDR3 contains 14 residues. V was pared by 2 bases and J by 0 bases, with 7 bases between. Written as DNA, the CDR3 is TGTGCCAGCTCACCATTGGGGGCTAACTATGGCTACACCTTC. It translates to CASSPLGANYGYTF.

V gene TRBV18 combines with J gene TRBJ2-2; the D gene is possibly TRBD1 (6 bases). This CDR3 has 16 residues. The V and J ends lost 2 bases and 2 bases respectively, with 12 bases between them. Germline values: CDR1 KGHSH, CDR2 LQKENI. The CDR3 nucleotides read TGTGCCAGCTCACCAATCCAGGGACATAACACCGGGGAGCTGTTTTTT. The encoded protein is CASSPIQGHNTGELFF.

The chain links TRBV5-1 to TRBJ1-4; possibly TRBD1 for D (5 bases). The ends were cut back, 0 bases at V and 8 bases at J, with 11 bases in the middle. The length of the CDR3 is 14 residues. Germline CDR1 reads SGHRS; CDR2 reads YFSETQ. This chain's CDR3 is CASSLGGIGEKLFF. DNA for the CDR3: TGCGCCAGCAGCTTGGGGGGCATCGGGGAAAAACTGTTTTTT.

The rearrangement links TRBV15 to TRBJ2-3; TRBD1 matches 9 bases. The ends lost 5 bases at V and 4 bases at J; junction bases unmatched: 4. The CDR3 loop spans 14 amino acids. Germline assignment: CDR1 LNHNV and CDR2 YYDKDF (reference sequence). The CDR3 sequence is CATSPRTGADTQYF. The CDR3 region has the DNA TGTGCCACCAGCCCTCGGACAGGGGCAGATACGCAGTATTTT.

The chain has TRBV5-8 and TRBJ1-2, with D maybe TRBD1 (6 bases). Deletions cut 4 bases from V and 2 bases from J, with 12 bases between. Germline-derived CDR1 and CDR2 are SGHTS and YDEGEE. CDR3 length: 14 residues. CDR3 in DNA: TGTGCCAGCAGCACCCGACAGGCAAACTATGGCTACACCTTC. Translated: CASSTRQANYGYTF.

The chain recombines TRBV28 with TRBJ1-5, with D unresolved. Germline V gene data show CDR1 as MDHEN and CDR2 as SYDVKM. This CDR3 comprises 14 residues. Trimming removed 6 bases at V and 1 base at J, with 10 bases between. The CDR3 bases are TGTGCCAGCAGACCGGAGCGGAGCAATCAGCCCCAGCATTTT. The encoded protein is CASRPERSNQPQHF.

In this sample, this clone turned up once. CDR3 loop: CASSPPGGDEKLFF. The DNA of the CDR3 is TGTGCCAGCAGCCCGCCGGGGGGCGATGAAAAACTGTTTTTT. V and J are TRBV28 and TRBJ1-4, with D possibly being TRBD1 (6 bases). This CDR3 has 14 amino acids. V gave up 6 bases and J gave up 6 bases, with 14 bases separating them. Germline lookup yields CDR1 MDHEN and CDR2 SYDVKM. Together with reference TRBV28 and TRBJ1-4, the CDR3 gives the full variable domain: DVKVTQSSRYLVKRTGEKVFLECVQDMDHENMFWYRQDPGLGLRLIYFSYDVKMKEKGDIPEGYSVSREKKERFSLILESASTNQTSMYLCASSPPGGDEKLFFGSGTQLSVL.

The chain links TRBV14 to TRBJ2-7, with 10 bases lining up with TRBD1. This CDR3 region has 14 residues. Trimming cost V 4 bases and J 3 bases; bases outside gene matches: 3. CDR1 is SGHDN, CDR2 FVKESK, per germline. CDR3 residues: CASSLRDRGYEQYV. In DNA, the CDR3 is TGTGCCAGCAGCCTCCGGGACAGGGGCTACGAGCAGTACGTC.

The J gene is TRBJ2-1, the V gene TRBV6-5; the D is unclear. The germline CDR1 and CDR2 sequences are MNHEY and SVGAGI. This CDR3 is 15 amino acids long. Deletions cut 6 bases from V and 1 base from J, with 13 bases between. The CDR3 spells CASRDSGTSYNEQFF. CDR3 bases: TGTGCCAGCAGGGATTCCGGTACTTCCTACAATGAGCAGTTCTTC.

The chain employs TRBV6-5 and TRBJ1-1; D gene unclear. This CDR3 contains 14 residues. Germline V gene lookup returns CDR1 MNHEY and CDR2 SVGAGI. Trimming took off 4 bases at V and 0 bases at J, with 9 bases between the two ends. CDR3 DNA: TGTGCCAGCAGTTTGACACATATGAACACTGAAGCTTTCTTT. Its protein is CASSLTHMNTEAFF.

This chain uses TRBV5-1 with TRBJ2-5; 12 bases agree with TRBD1. The CDR3 sequence is 15 residues long. Germline CDR1 and CDR2: SGHRS and YFSETQ. V shed 6 bases and J 6 bases; nucleotides not matched to a gene: 9. The CDR3 coding sequence is TGCGCCAGCAACAATCCGGGACAGGGGGCAAAGACCCAGTACTTC. It encodes CASNNPGQGAKTQYF.

The table lists this clone with a few counts. The chain couples TRBV7-9 to TRBJ1-1; no clear D gene. Trimming removed 2 bases at V and 11 bases at J, with 18 bases between. The CDR3 sequence is 14 residues long. The V gene's germline CDR1 is SEHNR and CDR2 FQNEAQ (reference sequence). CDR3 sequence (DNA): TGTGCCAGCAGCTTACCCCCCTTTTCCCGGGAGGCTTTCTTT. It is translated as CASSLPPFSREAFF.

The V and J genes are TRBV7-9 and TRBJ1-4; 9 bases line up with TRBD1. There are 15 residues in the CDR3. The germline gives CDR1 SEHNR, CDR2 FQNEAQ (reference sequence). V shed 1 base and J 7 bases; nucleotides not matched to a gene: 4. CDR3 in DNA: TGTGCCAGCAGCTTAGGACAGGGGGACTTTGAAAAACTGTTTTTT. This sequence encodes CASSLGQGDFEKLFF.

The chain employs TRBV6-1 and TRBJ2-7, with no clear D. There are 15 residues in the CDR3. Germline CDR1 and CDR2: MNHNS and SASEGT. With 2 bases removed from V and 4 bases from J, the gap between germline ends came to 15 bases. The CDR3 reads CASSELGRPAYEQYV. In DNA, the CDR3 is TGTGCCAGCAGTGAATTAGGCAGACCGGCGTACGAGCAGTACGTC.

The chain carries TRBV28 and TRBJ1-2; 7 nucleotides align to TRBD1. CDR3 length: 16 residues. Germline V lookup: CDR1 MDHEN, CDR2 SYDVKM. V lost 5 bases to trimming and J lost 0 bases; unmatched junction nucleotides: 9. CDR3 sequence reads: CASSEVTGLANYGYTF. DNA for the CDR3: TGTGCCAGCAGTGAGGTGACAGGGTTAGCTAACTATGGCTACACCTTC.

This clone turned up a few times. This rearrangement joins TRBV9 to TRBJ1-2; D remains ambiguous. The CDR3 loop spans 15 amino acids. Germline CDR1 is SGDLS and CDR2 is YYNGEE. The ends were cut back, 0 bases at V and 8 bases at J, with 17 bases in the middle. The CDR3 sequence is CASSVGVERTGGYTF. DNA for the CDR3: TGTGCCAGCAGCGTAGGAGTTGAACGAACGGGCGGCTACACCTTC.

The V call is TRBV25-1, the J call TRBJ1-2; the match to TRBD1 covers 7 bases. Germline CDR1 reads MGHDK; CDR2 reads SYGVNS. V lost 4 bases and J lost 6; bases outside the gene matches: 11. The CDR3 is 15 amino acids. DNA for the CDR3: TGTGCCAGCAGTGGCAACTCACAGGGGACCCATGGCTACACCTTC. Its protein is CASSGNSQGTHGYTF.

The chain recombines TRBV19 with TRBJ1-1; D is ambiguous. CDR3 length: 14 residues. V lost 5 bases and J lost 4, with 14 bases in between. Germline assignment: CDR1 LNHDA and CDR2 SQIVND (reference sequence). The CDR3 coding sequence is TGTGCCAGTAGTCTAGGGAGTTGGAGCACTGAAGCTTTCTTT. Amino acid sequence: CASSLGSWSTEAFF.

The V call is TRBV6-4, the J call TRBJ2-2; D perhaps matches TRBD1 (6 bases). This CDR3 region has 14 residues. V was trimmed by 4 bases and J by 3 bases, leaving 9 bases between them. Germline lookup yields CDR1 MRHNA and CDR2 SNTAGT. CDR3 amino acids: CASSGDIYTGELFF. The CDR3 nucleotides read TGTGCCAGCAGTGGGGACATATACACCGGGGAGCTGTTTTTT.